This paragraph covers one T cell receptor beta chain sequence. This clone's antigen is unknown. Within one base of it there is no much larger clone, and no base qualities were kept. The data stem from a study of sequential checkpoint blockade in melanoma (dated by TCRdb to between 2017 and 2020). Regarding the complete study: Patients were randomized 1:1 to first-line nivolumab followed by ipilimumab (arm A) or ipilimumab followed by nivolumab (arm B). Maintenance nivolumab came after each of the two trial sequences.

Summary of the overall study and its limitations: The response-prediction model combining TCR metrics and mutation burden needs validation in larger, independent patient cohorts.

The CDR1 and CDR2 encoded by the germline V gene are SGHTA and FQGNSA. The CDR3 runs 13 residues from the cysteine to the phenylalanine. Of all the DNA, just the CDR3 is kept, 39 bases in frame from base 1. Compared with germline, V lacks 5 bases and J lacks 7 bases; bases without a gene match: 4. TCRbeta CDR3 regions were immunosequenced from genomic DNA with the immunoSEQ Assay. Before high-throughput sequencing, the genomic DNA was amplified using bias-controlled multiplex PCR. Concerning the study's data processing: To quantify the absolute abundance of each unique TCRbeta CDR3 region, the sequences were collapsed and filtered. Clonality, defined as 1 minus Pielou's evenness, was calculated using only productive rearrangements. A previously published method was used to identify clones whose frequencies were significantly greater in on-treatment samples than in baseline samples. Held by TCRdb, this immuneACCESS table contains in-frame sequences only and omits some clones. Under half of the omission traces to an unresolved V gene where checked; the cause of the rest is unknown. That table is the source of V, J and clone size, and D and trimming were worked out from the DNA. This sample holds some 21,000 clones; roughly 86% were observed only once. The leading ten clones occupy about 9.9% of the sample.

In light of the paper, this sample's treatment or condition label describes: randomized to nivolumab then ipilimumab (arm A) or the reverse (arm B). None of the trial patients had been given prior DNA-damaging chemotherapy. A FACS Aria II flow cytometer was used to sort live CD3+CD8+ cells that were negative for CD19 and CD56 from thawed PBMCs. Samples came from patients with melanoma in CheckMate 064, a randomized, open-label phase II trial of sequential checkpoint blockade. Peripheral blood mononuclear cells were obtained through leukapheresis, purified using Ficoll-Paque, and frozen in human serum containing approximately 9.5% DMSO. Immediately after sorting, the purity of the sorted blood CD3+CD8+ cells was confirmed to be >98%, and DNA was then extracted.

The specimen was CD8+ T cells sorted from blood (inferred from file names), collected from a patient given nivolumab and ipilimumab in sequence. The chain employs TRBV7-2 and TRBJ1-4; a stretch of 7 junction bases matches TRBD1. The receptor comes from a human donor with melanoma. The nucleotide sequence is given as TGTGCCAGCAGCACAGGGGTCGCTGAAAAACTGTTTTTT. This translates into CASSTGVAEKLFF.